Here is one TCR beta chain with its context. As yet, its antigen is unknown. TCRdb reprocessed the reads via MiXCR and lists one record per CDR3 protein. Counted here are roughly 720,000 distinct CDR3 sequences, 35% to 45% occurring once; the ten biggest clones make up roughly 2.9%. The data belong to a study of T cell repertoires in cytomegalovirus infection. Study-wide context: Evidence of both CMV infection and a matching HLA type came from public TCR beta signatures. Findings and caveats of the study: There were HLA-C-restricted CMV-specific TCR beta clonotypes dominating the ex vivo response. Cumulative public TCR beta family frequency identified CMV carriers with the relevant HLA.

Per the germline V gene, CDR1 is SGHRS and CDR2 is YFSETQ. There are 16 residues in the CDR3. Deletions cut 4 bases from V and 6 bases from J, with 19 bases between. The sequenced sample was PBMCs. The V and J genes are TRBV5-1 and TRBJ2-2, with D perhaps given as TRBD1 or TRBD2 (5 bases each). The receptor was isolated from a human donor in good health (CMV status not recorded). Some clones in this sample may be carry-over from other donors' samples. The CDR3 reads CASSRGDGTLPGELFF. Written as DNA, the CDR3 is TGCGCCAGCAGCCGAGGGGACGGTACCCTCCCCGGGGAGCTGTTTTTT.